These 14 T cell receptor beta chains came from one sample sequenced in a study of human T cells and chemical hapten exposure. As to time point: patch test 1, 2 weeks after DPC sensitization. Treatment of the sample: therapeutic diphenylcyclopropenone sensitization with weekly scalp DPC. TCRdb redid the calling of the RACE reads with MiXCR, one entry per CDR3 protein. The top ten clones hold 7.5% to 8.5% of a sample with 350,000 or so distinct CDR3 sequences, around 7% of them seen once. Specimen: whole blood, collected in connection with sensitization to the hapten diphenylcyclopropenone (DPC). The receptors stem from a woman between 18 and 30 years old with alopecia areata. Some clones in this sample may be carry-over from other donors' samples.

This clonotype was seen a handful of times. J is TRBJ2-1 and V is TRBV12-3 or TRBV12-4; 12 nucleotides align to TRBD2. J gave up 1 base and V 6 bases, and 10 bases lay outside the gene matches. The CDR3 loop spans 18 amino acids. The CDR3 bases are TGTGCCAGCAGCCCCCTAGCGGGGGGGCCTGGGTCCTACAATGAGCAGTTCTTC. Translating it yields CASSPLAGGPGSYNEQFF.

This clonotype was detected only a few times. V gene TRBV3-1 combines with J gene TRBJ1-3; D might be TRBD1 (6 bases). Germline assignment: CDR1 LGHDT and CDR2 YNNKEL (reference sequence). The CDR3 runs to 14 residues. V was pared by 6 bases and J by 4 bases, with 13 bases between. CDR3 DNA sequence: TGTGCCAGCAGTCGCGGGACACCCGGAAACACCATATATTTT. Encoded protein: CASSRGTPGNTIYF.

This clonotype was counted a few times. V is TRBV10-3 and J is TRBJ2-1; TRBD2 aligns across 7 bases. This CDR3 spans 13 amino acids. Germline loops: CDR1 ENHRY, CDR2 SYGVKD. J gave up 10 bases and V 3 bases, and 6 bases lay outside the gene matches. The CDR3 is CAISDPTSMEQFF. The DNA for the CDR3 is TGTGCCATCAGTGACCCGACTAGCATGGAGCAGTTCTTC.

This clonotype was recorded many times. This chain links TRBV7-2 with TRBJ2-5, with D possibly matching TRBD1 (6 bases). This CDR3 is built from 15 residues. Germline V CDR1 and CDR2: SGHTA, FQGNSA. V was shortened by 3 bases and J by 1 base, with 12 bases between the two germline ends. In DNA, the CDR3 is TGTGCCAGCAGCTTGCCCTACAGGGTCCAAGAGACCCAGTACTTC. The encoded protein is CASSLPYRVQETQYF.

Only a few counts were recorded for this clonotype. The V call is TRBV27, the J call TRBJ1-4, with TRBD1 as a possible D gene (6 bases). The CDR3 totals 13 residues. V lost 6 bases and J 8 bases, leaving 13 bases between the germline ends. Germline assignment: CDR1 MNHEY and CDR2 SMNVEV (reference sequence). DNA of the CDR3: TGTGCCAGCAGAATCGCAGGGGTCGAAAAACTGTTTTTT. Translated: CASRIAGVEKLFF.

This clonotype occurred many times. This sequence joins TRBV18 and TRBJ1-5, with a possible D match to TRBD1 (6 bases). The CDR3 runs 15 residues. Germline loops: CDR1 KGHSH, CDR2 LQKENI. V was trimmed by 6 bases and J by 2 bases, leaving 14 bases between them. CDR3 region: CASSQLAGGNQPQHF. The CDR3 region has the DNA TGTGCCAGCTCCCAACTTGCAGGGGGCAATCAGCCCCAGCATTTT.

The CDR3 sequence is CSACPRTGNTEAFF. The CDR3 DNA sequence: TGCAGTGCTTGCCCCCGGACGGGGAACACTGAAGCTTTCTTT. The chain links TRBV20-1 to TRBJ1-1, with D unresolved. V gave up 5 bases and J gave up 1 base, with 14 bases separating them. The V gene's germline CDR1 is DFQATT and CDR2 SNEGSKA (reference sequence). The CDR3 spans 14 residues.

This clonotype was counted many times. The chain couples TRBV20-1 to TRBJ1-6; D perhaps matches TRBD1 (5 bases). The germline V and J ends were trimmed by 7 bases and 7 bases, with 14 bases remaining between them. The germline V gene has CDR1 DFQATT and CDR2 SNEGSKA (reference sequence). The CDR3 length is 13 residues. Here the CDR3 DNA reads TGCAGTGGAGCGAGGCAGGGAAATTCACCCCTCCACTTT. Translated: CSGARQGNSPLHF.

This clonotype was recorded many times. This chain uses TRBV5-1 with TRBJ2-1; possible D gene TRBD2, 6 bases. The length of the CDR3 is 15 residues. V lost 0 bases to trimming and J lost 9 bases, with 16 bases between them. CDR1 and CDR2 (germline): SGHRS, YFSETQ. CDR3 region: CASSLDGGKLGEQFF. DNA for the CDR3: TGCGCCAGCAGCTTGGACGGAGGGAAATTGGGTGAGCAGTTCTTC.

The rearrangement uses TRBV20-1 and TRBJ2-7; 7 bases map to TRBD2. The V gene end was trimmed by 0 bases and the J gene end by 5 bases; junction bases not matched to a gene: 13. In germline, CDR1 is DFQATT, CDR2 SNEGSKA (reference sequence). The CDR3 runs 16 residues. This CDR3 reads CSARDLLSGLIHEQYF. The CDR3 DNA is TGCAGTGCTAGAGACTTATTATCGGGACTAATACACGAGCAGTACTTC.

This clonotype was detected a few times. The rearrangement joins TRBV6-2 or TRBV6-3 to TRBJ1-1; D ambiguous. Trimming cost V 6 bases and J 6 bases, with 8 bases left between them. From germline, CDR1 is MNHEY and CDR2 SVGEGT. The CDR3 loop spans 11 amino acids. This CDR3 is CASRAWAEAFF. CDR3 sequence (DNA): TGTGCCAGCAGAGCCTGGGCTGAAGCTTTCTTT.

Ten or more counts support this clonotype. The genes are TRBV5-1 and TRBJ1-5; TRBD1 matches at 9 bases. This CDR3 has 15 residues. The germline CDR1 and CDR2 sequences are SGHRS and YFSETQ. The junction had 4 bases not matched to a gene; V was cut back by 0 bases and J by 6 bases. The CDR3, as DNA: TGCGCCAGCAGCTTGGGGACAGGGGTAGGTCAGCCCCAGCATTTT. Translated: CASSLGTGVGQPQHF.

Ten or more counts support this clonotype. This sequence joins TRBV11-2 and TRBJ2-7; D is uncertain. The CDR3 runs 13 residues. V lost 5 bases and J lost 5, with 13 bases in between. Germline V gene sequence: CDR1 SGHAT, CDR2 FQNNGV. CDR3 sequence reads: CASSPRTSHEQYF. The CDR3, as DNA: TGTGCCAGCAGCCCCAGGACCAGTCACGAGCAGTACTTC.

This clonotype was counted many times. V and J are TRBV4-1 and TRBJ2-1; TRBD2 matches at 10 bases. Germline V lookup: CDR1 MGHRA, CDR2 YSYEKL. J was trimmed by 7 bases and V by 0 bases; bases with no gene match: 9. CDR3 length equals 17 residues. CDR3 region: CASSQERVAGGPNEQFF. CDR3 in DNA: TGCGCCAGCAGCCAAGAAAGGGTAGCGGGGGGTCCGAATGAGCAGTTCTTC.